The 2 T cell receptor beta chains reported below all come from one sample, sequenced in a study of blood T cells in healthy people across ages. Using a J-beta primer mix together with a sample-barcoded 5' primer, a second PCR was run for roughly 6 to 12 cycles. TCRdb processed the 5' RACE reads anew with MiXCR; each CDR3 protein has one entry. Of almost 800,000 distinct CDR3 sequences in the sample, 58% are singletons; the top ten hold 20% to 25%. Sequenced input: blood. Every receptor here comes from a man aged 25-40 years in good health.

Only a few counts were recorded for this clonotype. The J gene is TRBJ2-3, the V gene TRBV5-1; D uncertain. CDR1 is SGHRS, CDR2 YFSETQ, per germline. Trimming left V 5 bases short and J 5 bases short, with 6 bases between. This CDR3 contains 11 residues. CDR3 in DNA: TGCGCCAGCAGAACGGAAGATACGCAGTATTTT. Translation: CASRTEDTQYF.

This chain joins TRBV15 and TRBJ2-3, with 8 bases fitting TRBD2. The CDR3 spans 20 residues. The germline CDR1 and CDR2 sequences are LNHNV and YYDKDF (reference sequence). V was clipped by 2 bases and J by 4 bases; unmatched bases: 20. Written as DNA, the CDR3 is TGTGCCACCAGCAGATCGGGAGGGCTAGTTCGGCGGGAGTCGGCAGATACGCAGTATTTT. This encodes CATSRSGGLVRRESADTQYF.